This T cell receptor (beta chain) appears in the sequencing data of a study of T cell responses to AZD1222 COVID-19 vaccine. Some clones are missing from TCRdb's copy, which holds only in-frame ones; the method was immunoSEQ multiplex PCR. Of about 120,000 clones in the sample, roughly 88% were seen once. The V gene's germline CDR1 is PRHDT and CDR2 FYEKMQ (reference sequence). The junction had 9 bases not matched to a gene; V was cut back by 6 bases and J by 3 bases. The CDR3 totals 16 residues. On this clone: Antigen: not known.

General study points: A rise in Spike-specific TCR breadth and depth followed two AZD1222 doses. Reports indicate that nearly half of spike-specific TCRs are directed at unmutated variant regions. Recipients of AZD1222 seropositive at baseline numbered only 6 or 7. The donor group comprised mostly white British people and more females; the analysis possibly underestimated clonal diversity.

The chain combines TRBV13 with TRBJ2-7, with 12 bases aligning to TRBD2. The source was peripheral blood, collected on day 0 of AZD1222 vaccination. This TCR came from an adult in good health. The DNA of the CDR3 is TGTGCCAGCAGTTCAAACCCGACTAGCGGGGGCTACGAGCAGTACTTC. Protein sequence: CASSSNPTSGGYEQYF.